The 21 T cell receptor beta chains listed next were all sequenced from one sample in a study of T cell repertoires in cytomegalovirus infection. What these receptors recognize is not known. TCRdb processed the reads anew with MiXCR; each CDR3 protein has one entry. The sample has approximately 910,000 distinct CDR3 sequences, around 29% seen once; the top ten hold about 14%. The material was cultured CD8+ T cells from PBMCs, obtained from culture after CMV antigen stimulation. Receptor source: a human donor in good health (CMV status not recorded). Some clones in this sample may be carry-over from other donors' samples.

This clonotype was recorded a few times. The CDR3 loop is CASSIDSSNQPQHF. Here the CDR3 DNA reads TGTGCCAGTAGTATAGATTCCAGTAATCAGCCCCAGCATTTT. The chain links TRBV19 to TRBJ1-5; the D is unclear. The CDR3 is made up of 14 amino acids. Germline V gene data show CDR1 as LNHDA and CDR2 as SQIVND (reference sequence). Trimming pared 0 bases from V and 4 bases from J, leaving 7 bases between.

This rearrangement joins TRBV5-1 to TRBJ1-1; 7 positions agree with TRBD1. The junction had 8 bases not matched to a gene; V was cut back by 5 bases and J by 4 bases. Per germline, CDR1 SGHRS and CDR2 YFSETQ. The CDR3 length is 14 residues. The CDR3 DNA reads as TGCGCCAGCAGATACAGACAGGGACCCACTGAAGCTTTCTTT. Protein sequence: CASRYRQGPTEAFF.

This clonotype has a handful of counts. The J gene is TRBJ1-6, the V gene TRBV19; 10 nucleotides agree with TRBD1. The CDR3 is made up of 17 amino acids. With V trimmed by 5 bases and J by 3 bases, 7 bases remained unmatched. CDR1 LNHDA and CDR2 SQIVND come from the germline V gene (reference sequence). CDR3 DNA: TGTGCCAGTAGTTTGCGACAGGGGGCTGGCTATAATTCACCCCTCCACTTT. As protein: CASSLRQGAGYNSPLHF.

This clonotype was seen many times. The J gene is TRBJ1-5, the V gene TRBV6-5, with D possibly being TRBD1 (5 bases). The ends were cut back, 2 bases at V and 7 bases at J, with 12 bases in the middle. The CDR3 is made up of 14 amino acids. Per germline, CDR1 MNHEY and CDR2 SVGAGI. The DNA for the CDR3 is TGTGCCAGCAGTTACGCGGGGGTTGGACAGCCCCAGCATTTT. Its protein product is CASSYAGVGQPQHF.

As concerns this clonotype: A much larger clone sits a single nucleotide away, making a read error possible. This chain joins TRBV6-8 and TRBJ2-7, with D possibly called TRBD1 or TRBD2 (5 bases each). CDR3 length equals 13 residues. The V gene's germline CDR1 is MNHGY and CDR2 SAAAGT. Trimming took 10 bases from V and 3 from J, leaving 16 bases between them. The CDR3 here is CANSLGRLYEQYF. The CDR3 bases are TGTGCCAACAGCCTGGGACGGCTCTACGAGCAGTACTTC.

CDR3 in DNA: TGTGCCCTAGGGGCAGGGGGCTCCTACGAGCAGTACTTC. Its protein product is CALGAGGSYEQYF. This rearrangement joins TRBV27 to TRBJ2-7; TRBD1 agrees at 7 bases. Germline CDR1 reads MNHEY; CDR2 reads SMNVEV (reference sequence). The CDR3 sequence is 13 residues long. V was clipped by 11 bases and J by 0 bases; unmatched bases: 7.

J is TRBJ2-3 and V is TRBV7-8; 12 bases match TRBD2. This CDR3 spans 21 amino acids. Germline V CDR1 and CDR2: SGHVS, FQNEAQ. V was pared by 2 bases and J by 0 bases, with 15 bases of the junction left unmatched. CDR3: CASSLFIRGLAGPSSTDTQYF. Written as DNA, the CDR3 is TGTGCCAGCAGCTTATTTATCCGTGGACTAGCGGGGCCCTCTAGCACAGATACGCAGTATTTT.

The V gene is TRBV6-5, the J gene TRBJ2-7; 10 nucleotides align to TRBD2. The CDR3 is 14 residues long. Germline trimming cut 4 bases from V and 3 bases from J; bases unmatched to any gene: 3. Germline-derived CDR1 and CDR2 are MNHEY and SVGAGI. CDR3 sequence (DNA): TGTGCCAGCAGTTTTACTAGCGGGGACTACGAGCAGTACTTC. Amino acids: CASSFTSGDYEQYF.

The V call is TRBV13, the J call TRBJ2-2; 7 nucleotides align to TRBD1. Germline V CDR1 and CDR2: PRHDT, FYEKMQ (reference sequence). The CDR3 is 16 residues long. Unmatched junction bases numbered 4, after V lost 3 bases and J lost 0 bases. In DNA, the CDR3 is TGTGCCAGCAGCTTTACAGGGGACCCGAACACCGGGGAGCTGTTTTTT. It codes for CASSFTGDPNTGELFF.

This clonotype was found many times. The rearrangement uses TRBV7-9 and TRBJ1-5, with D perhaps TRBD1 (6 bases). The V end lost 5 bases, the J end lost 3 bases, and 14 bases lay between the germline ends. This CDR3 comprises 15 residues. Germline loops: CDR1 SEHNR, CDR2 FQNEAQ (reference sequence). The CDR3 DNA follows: TGTGCCAGCAGCCCGACAGGCCCTCTCAATCAGCCCCAGCATTTT. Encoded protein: CASSPTGPLNQPQHF.

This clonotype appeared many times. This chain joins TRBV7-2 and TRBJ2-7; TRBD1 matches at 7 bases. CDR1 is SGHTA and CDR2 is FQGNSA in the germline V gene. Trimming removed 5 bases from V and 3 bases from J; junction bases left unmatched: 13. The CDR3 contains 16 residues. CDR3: CASSPKATGNDYEQYV. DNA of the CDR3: TGTGCCAGCAGCCCGAAGGCGACAGGGAATGACTACGAGCAGTACGTC.

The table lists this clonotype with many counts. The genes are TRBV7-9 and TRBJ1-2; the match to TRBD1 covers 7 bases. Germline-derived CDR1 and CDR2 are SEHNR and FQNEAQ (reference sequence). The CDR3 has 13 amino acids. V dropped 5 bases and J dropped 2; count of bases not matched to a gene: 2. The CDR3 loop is CASSQTGNYGYTF. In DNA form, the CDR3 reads TGTGCCAGCAGCCAGACAGGGAACTATGGCTACACCTTC.

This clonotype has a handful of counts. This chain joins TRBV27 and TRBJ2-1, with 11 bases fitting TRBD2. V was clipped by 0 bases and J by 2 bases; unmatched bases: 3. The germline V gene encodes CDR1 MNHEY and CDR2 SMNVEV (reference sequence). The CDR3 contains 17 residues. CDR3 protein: CASSLSSGGAPYNEQFF. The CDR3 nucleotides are TGTGCCAGCAGTTTATCTAGCGGGGGGGCGCCCTACAATGAGCAGTTCTTC.

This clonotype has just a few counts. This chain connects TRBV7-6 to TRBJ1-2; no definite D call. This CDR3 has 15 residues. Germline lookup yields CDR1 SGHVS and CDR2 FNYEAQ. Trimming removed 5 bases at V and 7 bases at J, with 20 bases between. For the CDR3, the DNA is TGTGCCAGCAGCGCCATTGGGCCTAAACCTTTTGGCTACACCTTC. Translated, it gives CASSAIGPKPFGYTF.

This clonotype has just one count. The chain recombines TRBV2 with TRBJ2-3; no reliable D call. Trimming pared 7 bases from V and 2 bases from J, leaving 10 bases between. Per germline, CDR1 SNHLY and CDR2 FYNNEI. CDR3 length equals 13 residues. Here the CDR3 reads CASIRTSTDTQYF. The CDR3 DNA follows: TGTGCCAGCATCAGGACGTCCACAGATACGCAGTATTTT.

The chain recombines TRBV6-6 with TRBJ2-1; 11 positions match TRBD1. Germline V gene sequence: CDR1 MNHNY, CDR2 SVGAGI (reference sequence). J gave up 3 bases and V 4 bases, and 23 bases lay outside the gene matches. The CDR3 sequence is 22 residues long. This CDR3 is CASSFFQGAPPGTGGNYNEQFF. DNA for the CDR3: TGTGCCAGCAGTTTTTTCCAAGGGGCTCCACCGGGGACAGGGGGAAACTACAATGAGCAGTTCTTC.

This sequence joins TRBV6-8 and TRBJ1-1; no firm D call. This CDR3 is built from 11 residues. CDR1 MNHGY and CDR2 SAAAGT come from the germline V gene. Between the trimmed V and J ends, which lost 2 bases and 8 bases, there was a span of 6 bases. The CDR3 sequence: CASSYGQEAFF. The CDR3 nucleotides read TGTGCCAGCAGTTACGGGCAGGAAGCTTTCTTT.

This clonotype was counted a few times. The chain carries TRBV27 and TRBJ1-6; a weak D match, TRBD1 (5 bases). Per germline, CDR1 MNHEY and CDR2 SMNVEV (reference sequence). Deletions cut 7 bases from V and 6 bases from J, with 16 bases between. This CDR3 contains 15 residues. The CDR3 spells CASTWGDGFNSPLHF. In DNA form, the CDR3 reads TGTGCCAGCACCTGGGGGGACGGGTTTAATTCACCCCTCCACTTT.

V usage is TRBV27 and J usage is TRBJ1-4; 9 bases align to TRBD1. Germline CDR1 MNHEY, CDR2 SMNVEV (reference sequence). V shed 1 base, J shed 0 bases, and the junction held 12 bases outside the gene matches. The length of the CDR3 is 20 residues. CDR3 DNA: TGTGCCAGCAGTTTATACTCAACCGGGACAGGGCCCTCAACTAATGAAAAACTGTTTTTT. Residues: CASSLYSTGTGPSTNEKLFF.

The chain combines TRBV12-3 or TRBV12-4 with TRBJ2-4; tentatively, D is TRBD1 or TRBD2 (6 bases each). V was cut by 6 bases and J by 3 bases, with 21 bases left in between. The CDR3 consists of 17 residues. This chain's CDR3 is CASSSPDGGLVKNIQYF. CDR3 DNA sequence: TGTGCCAGCAGCTCCCCCGACGGGGGCTTAGTCAAAAACATTCAGTACTTC.

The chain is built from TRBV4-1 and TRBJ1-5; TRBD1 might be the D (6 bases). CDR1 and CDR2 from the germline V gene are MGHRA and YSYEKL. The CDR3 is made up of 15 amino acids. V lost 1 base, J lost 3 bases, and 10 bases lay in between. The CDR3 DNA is TGCGCCAGCAGCCAAGTGGGGGACATCAATCAGCCCCAGCATTTT. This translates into CASSQVGDINQPQHF.